The T cell receptor (beta chain) under discussion was sequenced for a study of tumor-infiltrating lymphocytes in primary liver carcinoma. Study-level background: Cases comprised patients with primary liver carcinoma who received surgical resection.

Germline DNA was also extracted, and blood RNA was taken from unsorted whole blood. On this clonotype: This CDR3 is missing its conserved last phenylalanine or tryptophan, likely due to a read error.

CDR3 length equals 11 residues. The V and J ends lost 8 bases and 12 bases, in that order; junction bases with no gene match: 5. Germline-derived CDR1 and CDR2 are MNHEY and SVGAGI. The input was about 500 ng total RNA; TCR beta cDNA was made from it with a constant-region primer. Employing slightly modified ARM-PCR, three nested multiplex PCR rounds were run, and these gave rise to the TCR beta libraries. The opening two PCR rounds, 10 cycles each, paired TRBV1-TRBV30 forward primers with a C-beta reverse primer. From the multiplex PCR reads, TCRdb called clonotypes with MiXCR, one entry per CDR3 protein. The sample shows just over 300,000 distinct CDR3 sequences, almost 60% of them seen only once.

The gene calls are TRBV6-5 and TRBJ2-1, with 9 bases fitting TRBD1. Input material: peripheral blood. The origin of this receptor is a young woman with primary liver carcinoma and hepatitis B virus infection. The CDR3 sequence is CASGQGQGQFL. The CDR3 DNA reads TGTGCCAGCGGCCAGGGACAGGGGCAGTTCCTC.